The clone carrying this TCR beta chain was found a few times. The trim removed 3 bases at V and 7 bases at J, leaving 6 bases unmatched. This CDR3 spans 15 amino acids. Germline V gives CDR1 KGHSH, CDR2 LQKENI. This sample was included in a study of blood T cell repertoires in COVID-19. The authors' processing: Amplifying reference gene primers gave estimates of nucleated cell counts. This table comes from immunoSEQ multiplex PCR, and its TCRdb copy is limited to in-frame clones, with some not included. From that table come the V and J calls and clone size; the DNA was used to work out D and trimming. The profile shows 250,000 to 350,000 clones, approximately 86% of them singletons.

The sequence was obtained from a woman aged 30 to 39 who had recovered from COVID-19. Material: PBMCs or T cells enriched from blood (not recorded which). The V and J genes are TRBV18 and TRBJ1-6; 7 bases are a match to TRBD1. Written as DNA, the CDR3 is TGTGCCAGCTCACCCCGCGACAGGGTAAATTCACCCCTCCACTTT. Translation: CASSPRDRVNSPLHF.